This record covers a single TCR beta chain. There were no recent acute infections or vaccinations among the donors, who were healthy HIV-negative adults. The CDR3 is 16 amino acids. Germline V gene data show CDR1 as MDHEN and CDR2 as SYDVKM. After removal of 2 bases from V and 4 bases from J, the junction contained 8 bases not matched to a gene. The sample originates from a study of shared clonotypes between healthy human individuals. Sequencing was performed with immunoSEQ multiplex PCR; in TCRdb, only in-frame clones are kept and a portion is missing. The table includes 2 million to 2.5 million clones, 85% to 95% detected once.

The origin of this receptor is a young man in good health. Some clones in this sample may be carry-over from other donors' samples. The chain joins TRBV28 to TRBJ1-2, with 9 bases aligning to TRBD1. The source material was naive CD4+ T cells from PBMCs. The subset: CD45RA+ positively selected. The CDR3 region has the DNA TGTGCCAGCAGTTTAAGTACAGGGGGCAGCCGCTATGGCTACACCTTC. This sequence encodes CASSLSTGGSRYGYTF.